This T cell receptor beta chain was captured in a study of blood T cell repertoires in COVID-19. Study information: Donors in the United States, Italy and Spain gave samples during acute or convalescent COVID-19. PBMCs, B-cell-depleted T cells, or T cells were the source of the cDNA or gDNA that made up the material.

This clone showed up just once. Data came from immunoSEQ multiplex PCR; TCRdb stores just in-frame clones and leaves some out. Found here are about 190,000 clones, approximately 91% of them singletons; the top ten hold 5.5% to 7.5%. CDR3 length: 14 residues. Germline loops: CDR1 SGHAT, CDR2 FQNNGV. With 2 bases removed from V and 7 bases from J, the gap between germline ends came to 12 bases. The sample comprised peripheral blood. V is TRBV11-2 and J is TRBJ2-1; perhaps TRBD1 as D (6 bases). The receptor comes from a man aged 40-50 years with acute or convalescent COVID-19. The CDR3 bases are TGTGCCAGCAGCTTACGGGTAGGGGGTAATGAGCAGTTCTTC. Protein product: CASSLRVGGNEQFF.